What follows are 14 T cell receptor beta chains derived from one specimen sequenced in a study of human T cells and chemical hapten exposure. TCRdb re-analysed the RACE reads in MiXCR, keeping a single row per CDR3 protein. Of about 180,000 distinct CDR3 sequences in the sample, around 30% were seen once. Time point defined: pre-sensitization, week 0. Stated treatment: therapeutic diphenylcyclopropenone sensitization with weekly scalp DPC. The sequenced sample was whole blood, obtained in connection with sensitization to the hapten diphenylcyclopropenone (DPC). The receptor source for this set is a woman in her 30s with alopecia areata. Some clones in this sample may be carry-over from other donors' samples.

CDR3 sequence: CASSLSSTGGNYGYTF. Here the CDR3 DNA reads TGTGCCAGCAGCCTCTCCTCGACAGGGGGGAACTATGGCTACACCTTC. The chain carries TRBV28 and TRBJ1-2, with 9 bases matching TRBD1. This CDR3 region has 16 residues. Losses at the gene ends were 6 bases for V and 2 bases for J; bases not matched to a gene: 10. Looked up from germline, CDR1 is MDHEN and CDR2 is SYDVKM.

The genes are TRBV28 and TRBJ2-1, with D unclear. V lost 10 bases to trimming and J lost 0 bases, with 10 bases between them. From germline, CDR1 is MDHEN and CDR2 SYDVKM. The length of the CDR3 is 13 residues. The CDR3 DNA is TGTGCCACCGCCCGAGACTCCTACAATGAGCAGTTCTTC. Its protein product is CATARDSYNEQFF. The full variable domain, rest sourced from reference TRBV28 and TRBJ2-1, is DVKVTQSSRYLVKRTGEKVFLECVQDMDHENMFWYRQDPGLGLRLIYFSYDVKMKEKGDIPEGYSVSREKKERFSLILESASTNQTSMYLCATARDSYNEQFFGPGTRLTVL.

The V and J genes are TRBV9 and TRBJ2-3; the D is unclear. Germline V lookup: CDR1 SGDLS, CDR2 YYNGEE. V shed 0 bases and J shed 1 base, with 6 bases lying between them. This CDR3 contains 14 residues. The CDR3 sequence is CASSVGIGTDTQYF. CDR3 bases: TGTGCCAGCAGCGTAGGGATTGGCACAGATACGCAGTATTTT.

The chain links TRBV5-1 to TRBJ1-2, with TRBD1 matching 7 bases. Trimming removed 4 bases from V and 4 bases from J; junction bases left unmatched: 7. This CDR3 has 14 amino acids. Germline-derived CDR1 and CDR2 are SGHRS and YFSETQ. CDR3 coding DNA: TGCGCCAGCAGCGGGACAGATAGTGGCTATGGCTACACCTTC. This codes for CASSGTDSGYGYTF.

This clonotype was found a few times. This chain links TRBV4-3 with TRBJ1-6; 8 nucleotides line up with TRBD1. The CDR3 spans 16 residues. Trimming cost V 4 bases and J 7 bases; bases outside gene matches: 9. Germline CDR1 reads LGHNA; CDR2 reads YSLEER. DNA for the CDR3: TGCGCCAGCAGCCGAGGACAGGGTCGGGGGAATTCACCCCTCCACTTT. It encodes CASSRGQGRGNSPLHF.

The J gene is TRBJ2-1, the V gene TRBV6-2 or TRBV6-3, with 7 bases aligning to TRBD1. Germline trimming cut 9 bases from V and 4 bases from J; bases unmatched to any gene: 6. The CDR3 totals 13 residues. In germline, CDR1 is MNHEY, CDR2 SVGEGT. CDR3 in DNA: TGTGCCAGTGAGGGGGCAGGGTACAATGAGCAGTTCTTC. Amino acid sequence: CASEGAGYNEQFF.

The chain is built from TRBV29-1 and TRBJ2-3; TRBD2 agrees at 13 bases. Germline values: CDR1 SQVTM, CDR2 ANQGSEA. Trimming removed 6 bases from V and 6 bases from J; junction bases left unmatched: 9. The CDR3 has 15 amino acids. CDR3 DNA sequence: TGCAGCGTGAGTGCCGGGACTAGCGGGGCGGATACGCAGTATTTT. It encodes CSVSAGTSGADTQYF.

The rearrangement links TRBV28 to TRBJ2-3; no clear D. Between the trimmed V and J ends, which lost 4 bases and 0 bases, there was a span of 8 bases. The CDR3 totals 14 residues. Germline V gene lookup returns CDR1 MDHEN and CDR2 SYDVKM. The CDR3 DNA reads TGTGCCAGCAGTTCTCACATTAGCACAGATACGCAGTATTTT. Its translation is CASSSHISTDTQYF.

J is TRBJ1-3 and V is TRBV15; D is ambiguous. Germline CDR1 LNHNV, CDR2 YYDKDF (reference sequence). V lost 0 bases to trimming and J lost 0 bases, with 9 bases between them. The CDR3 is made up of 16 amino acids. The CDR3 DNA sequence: TGTGCCACCAGCAGAGATTTGTCAACCTCTGGAAACACCATATATTTT. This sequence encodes CATSRDLSTSGNTIYF.

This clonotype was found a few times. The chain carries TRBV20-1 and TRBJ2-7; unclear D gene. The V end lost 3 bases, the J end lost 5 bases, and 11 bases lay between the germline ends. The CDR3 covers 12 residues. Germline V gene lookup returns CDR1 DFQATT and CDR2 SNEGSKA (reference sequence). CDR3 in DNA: TGCAGTGCTAGTAATATAGGCCACGAGCAGTACTTC. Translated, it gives CSASNIGHEQYF.

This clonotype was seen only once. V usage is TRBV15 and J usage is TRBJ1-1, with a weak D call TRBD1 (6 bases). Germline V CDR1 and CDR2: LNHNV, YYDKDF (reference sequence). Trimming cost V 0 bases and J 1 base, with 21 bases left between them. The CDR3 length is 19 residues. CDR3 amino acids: CATSRDLRGLGGANTEAFF. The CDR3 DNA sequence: TGTGCCACCAGCAGAGACCTCCGGGGGCTGGGAGGAGCGAACACTGAAGCTTTCTTT.

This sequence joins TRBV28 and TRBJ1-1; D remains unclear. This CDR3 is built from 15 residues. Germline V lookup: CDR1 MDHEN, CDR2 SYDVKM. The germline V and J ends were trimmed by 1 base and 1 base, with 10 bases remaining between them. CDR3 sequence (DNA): TGTGCCAGCAGTTTATCCCCCGGCCCGAACACTGAAGCTTTCTTT. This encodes CASSLSPGPNTEAFF.

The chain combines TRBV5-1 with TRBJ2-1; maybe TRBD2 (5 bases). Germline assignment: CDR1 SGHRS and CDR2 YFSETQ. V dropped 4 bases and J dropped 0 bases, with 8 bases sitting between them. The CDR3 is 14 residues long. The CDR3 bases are TGCGCCAGCAGCCGTGAGGGCTCCTACAATGAGCAGTTCTTC. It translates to CASSREGSYNEQFF.

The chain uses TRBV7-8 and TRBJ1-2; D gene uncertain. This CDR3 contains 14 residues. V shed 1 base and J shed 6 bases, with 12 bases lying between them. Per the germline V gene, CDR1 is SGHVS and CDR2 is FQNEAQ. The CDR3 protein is CASSLVSQRDGYTF. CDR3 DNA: TGTGCCAGCAGCTTAGTTTCCCAAAGGGATGGCTACACCTTC. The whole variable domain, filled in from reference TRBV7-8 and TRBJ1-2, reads GAGVSQSPRYKVAKRGQDVALRCDPISGHVSLFWYQQALGQGPEFLTYFQNEAQLDKSGLPSDRFFAERPEGSVSTLKIQRTQQEDSAVYLCASSLVSQRDGYTFGSGTRLTVV.